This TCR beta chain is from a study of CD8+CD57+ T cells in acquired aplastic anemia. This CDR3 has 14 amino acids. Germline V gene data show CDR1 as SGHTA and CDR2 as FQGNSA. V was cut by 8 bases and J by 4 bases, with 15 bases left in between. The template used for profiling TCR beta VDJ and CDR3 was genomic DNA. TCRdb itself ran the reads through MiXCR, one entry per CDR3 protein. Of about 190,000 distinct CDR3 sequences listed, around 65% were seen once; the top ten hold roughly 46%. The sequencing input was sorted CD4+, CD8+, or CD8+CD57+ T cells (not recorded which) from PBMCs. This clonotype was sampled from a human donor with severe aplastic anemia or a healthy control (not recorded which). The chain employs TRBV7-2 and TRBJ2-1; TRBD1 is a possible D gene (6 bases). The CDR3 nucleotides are TGTGCCAGCCAAAGAGAAAGGGGGTACAATGAGCAGTTCTTC. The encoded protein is CASQRERGYNEQFF.